These T cell receptor beta chains were read from a single sample in a study of breast tumors, draining lymph nodes, adjacent tissues. Via MiXCR, TCRdb re-called the multiplex PCR reads, giving one row per CDR3 protein. The sample holds more than 20,000 distinct CDR3 sequences, about 60% seen once. The sample comprised breast tumor tissue. The origin of the receptors is a female donor with breast cancer. Some clones in this sample may be carry-over from other donors' samples. CDR3s include the opening cysteine and the closing phenylalanine or tryptophan. Fields, in order: V gene, J gene, clone size, CDR3 protein. Clone size appears in some rows only: once, few, many, or a class for an expanded clone.

V: TRBV19; J: TRBJ2-7; size: many; CDR3: CASSIDAFYEQYF
V: TRBV20-1; J: TRBJ2-5; size: many; CDR3: CSARPGHLQETQYF
V: TRBV2; J: TRBJ1-2; size: .; CDR3: CASRGQGVYGYTF
V: TRBV12-3/TRBV12-4; J: TRBJ2-7; size: .; CDR3: CASSLVGQGRSEQYF
V: TRBV20-1; J: TRBJ2-1; size: few; CDR3: CSALGTGGDNEQFF
V: TRBV20-1; J: TRBJ2-5; size: .; CDR3: CSARDEGTSGETQYF
V: TRBV20-1; J: TRBJ1-5; size: .; CDR3: CSAMTGESNQPQHF
V: TRBV7-6; J: TRBJ2-7; size: few; CDR3: CASSLVPGQGHEQYF
V: TRBV6-1; J: TRBJ2-6; size: many; CDR3: CASQPGVSSGANVLTF
V: TRBV5-5; J: TRBJ2-5; size: .; CDR3: CASSFGDREETQYF
V: TRBV20-1; J: TRBJ2-7; size: medium-sized; CDR3: CSARPRYGGVGLYEQYF
V: TRBV6-5; J: TRBJ2-5; size: .; CDR3: CASSYSGGPKETQYF
V: TRBV20-1; J: TRBJ2-5; size: medium-sized; CDR3: CSARHQETQYF
V: TRBV12-3/TRBV12-4; J: TRBJ2-3; size: medium-sized; CDR3: CASSLGLADTDTQYF
V: TRBV3-1; J: TRBJ2-3; size: many; CDR3: CASSQSQGATDTQYF
V: TRBV7-9; J: TRBJ2-1; size: .; CDR3: CASSFGVEQFF
V: TRBV7-2; J: TRBJ1-5; size: once; CDR3: CASSLAWTGTRPQHF
V: TRBV5-1; J: TRBJ1-2; size: .; CDR3: CASSLEPGRGPYGYTF
V: TRBV7-8; J: TRBJ2-2; size: many; CDR3: CASSFGTSGGVGELFF
V: TRBV20-1; J: TRBJ2-7; size: .; CDR3: CSAALTPLGEQYF
V: TRBV18; J: TRBJ2-3; size: many; CDR3: CASSPGGGALDTQYF
V: TRBV20-1; J: TRBJ1-4; size: .; CDR3: CSAGQGLREKLFF
V: TRBV2; J: TRBJ2-5; size: .; CDR3: CASKSQGQGGTQYF
V: TRBV12-3/TRBV12-4; J: TRBJ1-5; size: .; CDR3: CASRPPRVPDQPQHF
V: TRBV3-1; J: TRBJ1-6; size: many; CDR3: CASSQGVLGVSPLHF
V: TRBV7-2; J: TRBJ1-2; size: .; CDR3: CASSEGTGEIYGYTF
V: TRBV29-1; J: TRBJ2-1; size: many; CDR3: CSGTLPIGDEQFF
V: TRBV6-5; J: TRBJ2-7; size: medium-sized; CDR3: CASSHQGGRAYEQYF
V: TRBV4-1; J: TRBJ2-1; size: medium-sized; CDR3: CASSQEEQYNEQFF
V: TRBV24-1; J: TRBJ2-6; size: .; CDR3: CATSESSSGANVLTF
V: TRBV15; J: TRBJ2-5; size: .; CDR3: CATTGLTSNRETQYF
V: TRBV13; J: TRBJ2-1; size: .; CDR3: CAGSPTPGLAMSEQFF
V: TRBV12-3/TRBV12-4; J: TRBJ2-1; size: .; CDR3: CASSPDRGSYNEQFF
V: TRBV20-1; J: TRBJ1-5; size: medium-sized; CDR3: CSATMTGGLNQPQHF
V: TRBV20-1; J: TRBJ2-5; size: .; CDR3: CSAHLGQGEEETQYF